Listed here is a single TCR beta chain. What it binds is unknown. Through a sample-barcoded 5' primer and a J-beta primer mix, a second PCR was run for roughly 7 to 11 cycles. One entry per CDR3 protein results from TCRdb running MiXCR on the 5' RACE reads. The sample yields some 730,000 distinct CDR3 sequences, about 20% seen once. Trimming shortened V by 6 bases and J by 1 base, and 6 bases separated the two germline ends. The CDR3 runs 12 residues. Per the germline V gene, CDR1 is DFQATT and CDR2 is SNEGSKA (reference sequence). The sample comes from a study of blood T cells in healthy people across ages. The study, taken as a whole, reports: Per million T cells, TCR beta diversity dropped roughly linearly as age increased.

The chain couples TRBV20-1 to TRBJ2-2; D uncertain. The clonotype originates from a man aged 65-85 years in good health. The source material was blood. The CDR3 spells CSAVRNTGELFF. The DNA of the CDR3 is TGCAGTGCAGTTCGGAACACCGGGGAGCTGTTTTTT.